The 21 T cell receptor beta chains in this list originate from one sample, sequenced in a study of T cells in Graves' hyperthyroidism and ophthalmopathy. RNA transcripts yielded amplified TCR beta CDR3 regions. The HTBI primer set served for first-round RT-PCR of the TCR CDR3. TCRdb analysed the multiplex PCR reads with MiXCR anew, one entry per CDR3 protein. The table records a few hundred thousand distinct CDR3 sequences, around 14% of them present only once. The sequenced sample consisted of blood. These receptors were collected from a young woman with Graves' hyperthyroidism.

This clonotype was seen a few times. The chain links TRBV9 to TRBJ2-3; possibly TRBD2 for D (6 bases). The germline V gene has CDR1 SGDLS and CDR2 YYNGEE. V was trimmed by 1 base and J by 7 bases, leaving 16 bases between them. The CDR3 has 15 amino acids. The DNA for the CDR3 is TGTGCCAGCAGCGTACAAGGGACTCACGCGAATACGCAGTATTTT. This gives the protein CASSVQGTHANTQYF.

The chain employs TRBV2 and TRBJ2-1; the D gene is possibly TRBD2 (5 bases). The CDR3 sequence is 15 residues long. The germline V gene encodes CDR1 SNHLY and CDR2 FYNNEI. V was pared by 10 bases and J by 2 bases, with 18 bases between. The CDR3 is CAIYLASGTYNEQFF. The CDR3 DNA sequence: TGTGCCATCTACCTGGCCAGCGGAACCTACAATGAGCAGTTCTTC.

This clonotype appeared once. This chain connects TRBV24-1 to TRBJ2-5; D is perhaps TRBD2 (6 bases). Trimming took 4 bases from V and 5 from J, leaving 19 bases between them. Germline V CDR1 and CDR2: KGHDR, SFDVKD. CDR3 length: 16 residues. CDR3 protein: CATSEPSGGVKETQYF. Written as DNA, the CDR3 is TGTGCCACCAGTGAGCCCAGCGGAGGGGTCAAGGAGACCCAGTACTTC.

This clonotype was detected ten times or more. The CDR3, as DNA: TGTGCCAGCAGTTCCGGGGAGTGGGGACAGGTAAACAATGAGCAGTTCTTC. Its protein product is CASSSGEWGQVNNEQFF. The chain joins TRBV12-3 or TRBV12-4 to TRBJ2-1, with TRBD1 identical over 8 bases. This CDR3 is 17 amino acids long. The junction had 13 bases not matched to a gene; V was cut back by 4 bases and J by 5 bases.

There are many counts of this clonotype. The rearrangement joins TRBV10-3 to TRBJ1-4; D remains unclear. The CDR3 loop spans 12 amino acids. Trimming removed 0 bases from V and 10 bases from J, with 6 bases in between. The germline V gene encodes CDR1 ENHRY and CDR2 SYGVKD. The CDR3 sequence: CAISESGGKLFF. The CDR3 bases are TGTGCCATCAGTGAGTCGGGTGGAAAACTGTTTTTT.

The CDR3 protein is CATSDSAGRSYEQYF. In nucleotides, the CDR3 is TGTGCCACCAGTGATTCGGCAGGGCGGTCCTACGAGCAGTACTTC. V is TRBV24-1 and J is TRBJ2-7; perhaps TRBD1 as D (5 bases). The CDR3 has 15 amino acids. The germline gives CDR1 KGHDR, CDR2 SFDVKD. Between the trimmed V and J ends, which lost 2 bases and 1 base, there was a span of 11 bases.

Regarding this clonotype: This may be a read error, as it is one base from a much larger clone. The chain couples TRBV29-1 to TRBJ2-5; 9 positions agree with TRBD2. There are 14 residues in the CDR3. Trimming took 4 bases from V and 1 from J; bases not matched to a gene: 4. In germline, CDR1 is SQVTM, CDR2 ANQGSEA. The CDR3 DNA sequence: TGCAGCGTTGCGCGGGAGGGCCGCCAAGAGACCCAGTACTTC. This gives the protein CSVAREGRQETQYF.

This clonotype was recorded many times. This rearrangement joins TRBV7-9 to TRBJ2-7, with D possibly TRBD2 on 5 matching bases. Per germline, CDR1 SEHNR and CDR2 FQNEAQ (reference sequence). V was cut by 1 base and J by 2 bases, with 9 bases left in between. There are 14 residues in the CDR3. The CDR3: CASSLGGPPYEQYF. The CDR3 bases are TGTGCCAGCAGCTTAGGCGGGCCGCCCTACGAGCAGTACTTC.

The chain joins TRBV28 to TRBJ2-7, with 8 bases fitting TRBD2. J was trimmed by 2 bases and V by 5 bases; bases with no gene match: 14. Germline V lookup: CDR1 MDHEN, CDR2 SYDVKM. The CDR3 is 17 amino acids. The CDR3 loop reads CASSTSSGTRRPYEQYF. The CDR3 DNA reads TGTGCCAGCAGTACGTCCTCCGGGACTAGGCGACCCTACGAGCAGTACTTC.

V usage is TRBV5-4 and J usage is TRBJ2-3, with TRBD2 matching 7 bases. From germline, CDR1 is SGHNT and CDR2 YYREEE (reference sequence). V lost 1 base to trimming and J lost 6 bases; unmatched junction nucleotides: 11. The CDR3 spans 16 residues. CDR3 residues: CASSLTLAVGGDTQYF. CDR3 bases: TGTGCCAGCAGCTTGACCCTAGCGGTCGGTGGGGATACGCAGTATTTT.

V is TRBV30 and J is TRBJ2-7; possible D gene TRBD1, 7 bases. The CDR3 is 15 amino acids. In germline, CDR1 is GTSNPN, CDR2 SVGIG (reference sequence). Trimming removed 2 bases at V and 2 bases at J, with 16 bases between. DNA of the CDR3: TGTGCCTGGAGTCCCCCGACAGGGACTCCCTACGAGCAGTACTTC. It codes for CAWSPPTGTPYEQYF. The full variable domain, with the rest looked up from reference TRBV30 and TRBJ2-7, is SQTIHQWPATLVQPVGSPLSLECTVEGTSNPNLYWYRQAAGRGLQLLFYSVGIGQISSEVPQNLSASRPQDRQFILSSKKLLLSDSGFYLCAWSPPTGTPYEQYFGPGTRLTVT.

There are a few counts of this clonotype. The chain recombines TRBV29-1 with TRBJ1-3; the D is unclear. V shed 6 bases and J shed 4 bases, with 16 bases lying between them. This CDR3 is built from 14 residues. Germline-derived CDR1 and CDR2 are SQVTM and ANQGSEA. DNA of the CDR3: TGCAGCGTCTGGCAAAACAGTTGGGGAAACACCATATATTTT. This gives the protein CSVWQNSWGNTIYF.

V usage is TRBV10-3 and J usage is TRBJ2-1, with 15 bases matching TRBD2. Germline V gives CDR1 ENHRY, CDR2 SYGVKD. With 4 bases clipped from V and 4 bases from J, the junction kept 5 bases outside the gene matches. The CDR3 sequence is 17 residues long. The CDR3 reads CAISGGLAGGLYNEQFF. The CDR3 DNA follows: TGTGCCATCAGTGGAGGACTAGCGGGAGGGCTATACAATGAGCAGTTCTTC.

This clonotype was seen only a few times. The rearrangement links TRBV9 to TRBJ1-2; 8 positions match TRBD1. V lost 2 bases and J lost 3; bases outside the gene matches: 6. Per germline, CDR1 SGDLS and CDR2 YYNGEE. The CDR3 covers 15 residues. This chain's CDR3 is CASSVKQGADYGYTF. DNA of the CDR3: TGTGCCAGCAGCGTCAAGCAGGGGGCGGACTATGGCTACACCTTC.

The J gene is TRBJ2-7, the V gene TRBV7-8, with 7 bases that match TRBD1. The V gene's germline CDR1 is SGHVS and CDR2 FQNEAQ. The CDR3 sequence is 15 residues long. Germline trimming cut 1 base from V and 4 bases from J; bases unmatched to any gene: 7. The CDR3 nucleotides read TGTGCCAGCAGCTTAGAGGGGGCAATAGGGTACGAGCAGTACTTC. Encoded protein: CASSLEGAIGYEQYF.

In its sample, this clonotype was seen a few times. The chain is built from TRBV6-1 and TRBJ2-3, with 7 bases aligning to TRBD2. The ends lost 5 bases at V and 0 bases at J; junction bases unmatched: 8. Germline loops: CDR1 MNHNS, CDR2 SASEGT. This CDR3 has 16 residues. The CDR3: CASSKTSIASTDTQYF. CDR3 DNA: TGTGCCAGCAGTAAGACTAGCATAGCTAGCACAGATACGCAGTATTTT.

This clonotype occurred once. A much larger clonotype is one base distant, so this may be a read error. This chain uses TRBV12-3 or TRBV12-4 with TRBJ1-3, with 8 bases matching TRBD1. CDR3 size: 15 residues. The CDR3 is CASADRALSENTIYF. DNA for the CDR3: TGTGCCAGCGCGGACAGGGCGCTCTCTGAAAACACCATATATTTT.

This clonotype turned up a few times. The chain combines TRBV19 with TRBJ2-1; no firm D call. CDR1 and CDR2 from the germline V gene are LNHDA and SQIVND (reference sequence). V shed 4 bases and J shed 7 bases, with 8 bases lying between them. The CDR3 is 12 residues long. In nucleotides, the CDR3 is TGTGCCAGTAGTACAACGAGGAATGAGCAGTTCTTC. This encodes CASSTTRNEQFF.

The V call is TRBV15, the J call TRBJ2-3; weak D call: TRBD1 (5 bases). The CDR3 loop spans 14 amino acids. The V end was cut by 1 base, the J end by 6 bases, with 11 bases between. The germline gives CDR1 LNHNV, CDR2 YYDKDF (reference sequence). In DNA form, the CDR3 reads TGTGCCACCAGCAGAGTACAGGCAACCGATACGCAGTATTTT. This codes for CATSRVQATDTQYF.

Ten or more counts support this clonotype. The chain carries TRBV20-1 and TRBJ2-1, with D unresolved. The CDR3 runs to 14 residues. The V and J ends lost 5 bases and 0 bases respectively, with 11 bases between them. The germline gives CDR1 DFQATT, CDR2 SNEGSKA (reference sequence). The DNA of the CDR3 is TGCAGTGCTCTCCGGGTTACCTCCTACAATGAGCAGTTCTTC. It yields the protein CSALRVTSYNEQFF.

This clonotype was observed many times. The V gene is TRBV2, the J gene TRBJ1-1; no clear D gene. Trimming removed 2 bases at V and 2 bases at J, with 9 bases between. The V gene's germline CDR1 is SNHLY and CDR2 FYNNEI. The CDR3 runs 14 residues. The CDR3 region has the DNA TGTGCCAGCAGTGAATCACAGCTTAACACTGAAGCTTTCTTT. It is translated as CASSESQLNTEAFF.